This record covers a single T cell receptor (beta chain). Its antigen is unknown. This CDR3 contains 14 residues. Losses at the gene ends were 6 bases for V and 8 bases for J; bases not matched to a gene: 7. Per germline, CDR1 LNHNV and CDR2 YYDKDF (reference sequence). These data come from a study of shared clonotypes between healthy human individuals. Study-wide points: Naive subsets generally exceeded memory subsets in estimated richness.

As processed by the authors: Junction-only sequences produced by ImmunoSEQ had no quality scores, so filtering differed. Libraries were prepared by immunoSEQ multiplex PCR; TCRdb keeps only in-frame clonotypes and omits some of them. Clone size and V and J calls were adopted from that table, with D and trimming inferred from the DNA. The data contain approximately 2,200,000 clones, 93% of them singletons. Naive CD8 cells lacked CD45RO, underwent positive selection for CCR7 and left out terminally differentiated effector memory CD45RA+ cells. Recent acute infections and vaccinations were absent in the healthy HIV-negative adult donors.

The sequenced sample consisted of naive CD8+ T cells from PBMCs. This chain links TRBV15 with TRBJ1-4; 9 bases match TRBD1. This sequence originates from a man aged 18 to 30 in good health. Some clones in this sample may be carry-over from other donors' samples. The CDR3 sequence is CATRIQGASEKLFF. The CDR3 DNA reads as TGTGCCACCAGAATACAGGGGGCATCCGAAAAACTGTTTTTT.